Each of the 4 T cell receptor beta chains below was sequenced from the same sample in a study of response to subunit inactivated influenza vaccine. TCRdb itself ran the RT-PCR reads through MiXCR, one entry per CDR3 protein. The sample holds 500,000 to 650,000 distinct CDR3 sequences, under 9% seen once. The sequencing here drew on PBMCs from blood, taken about 24 months after vaccination. The receptors originated from a man between 50 and 70 years old who received an inactivated influenza vaccine.

This clonotype was detected a few times. The chain employs TRBV7-8 and TRBJ1-6; unclear D gene. CDR3 length: 17 amino acids. Per germline, CDR1 SGHVS and CDR2 FQNEAQ. V lost 0 bases to trimming and J lost 4 bases, with 13 bases between them. CDR3 nucleotide sequence: TGTGCCAGCAGCTTAGCGTTCCTCAGGCGTTATAATTCACCCCTCCACTTT. It codes for CASSLAFLRRYNSPLHF.

J is TRBJ2-7 and V is TRBV7-2; D is undetermined. Germline CDR1 and CDR2: SGHTA and FQGNSA. The length of the CDR3 is 14 residues. Trimming took 1 base from V and 6 from J, leaving 13 bases between them. CDR3 sequence (DNA): TGTGCCAGCAGCTTAGGCGGCATACTCATCGAGCAGTACTTC. As protein: CASSLGGILIEQYF.

The chain uses TRBV6-5 and TRBJ2-7; 9 nucleotides match TRBD1. Germline V CDR1 and CDR2: MNHEY, SVGAGI. CDR3 length: 13 amino acids. V shed 4 bases and J 6 bases; nucleotides not matched to a gene: 4. CDR3 loop: CASSWTGAGEQYF. CDR3 coding DNA: TGTGCCAGCAGTTGGACAGGGGCCGGCGAGCAGTACTTC.

The V and J genes are TRBV6-2 or TRBV6-3 and TRBJ1-5; 8 nucleotides line up with TRBD1. Unmatched junction bases numbered 5, after V lost 6 bases and J lost 1 base. The CDR3 covers 15 residues. Germline CDR1 is MNHEY and CDR2 is SVGEGT. CDR3: CASRRTGMSNQPQHF. DNA for the CDR3: TGTGCCAGCAGACGGACAGGGATGAGCAATCAGCCCCAGCATTTT.